A single TCR beta chain is shown here with its context. This CDR3 comprises 15 residues. Looked up from germline, CDR1 is SGHAT and CDR2 is FQNNGV. J lost 3 bases, V lost 6 bases, and 4 bases had no gene match. Profiled with immunoSEQ multiplex PCR; TCRdb holds only in-frame clones, not every one. Among some 95,000 clones listed, about 90% were seen once. The record originates from a study of blood T cell repertoires in COVID-19. Material for sequencing was peripheral blood. This clonotype originated in a human donor with active COVID-19. The donor label of this sample is uncertain. The chain is built from TRBV11-2 and TRBJ2-3; 12 nucleotides match TRBD2. The CDR3 is CASRTSGGRTDTQYF. In DNA, the CDR3 is TGTGCCAGCAGGACTAGCGGGGGTCGGACAGATACGCAGTATTTT. Filled out from reference TRBV11-2 and TRBJ2-3, the complete variable domain reads EAGVAQSPRYKIIEKRQSVAFWCNPISGHATLYWYQQILGQGPKLLIQFQNNGVVDDSQLPKDRFSAERLKGVDSTLKIQPAKLEDSAVYLCASRTSGGRTDTQYFGPGTRLTVL.